This T cell receptor (beta chain) appears in the sequencing data of a study of neurological immune-mediated disorders. Broader study findings: Patients with HTLV-1-associated myelopathy had the highest level of TCR clonal expansion, whereas patients with multiple sclerosis had the lowest level, falling beneath the level found in healthy controls.

One entry per CDR3 protein results from TCRdb running MiXCR on the 5' RACE reads. The sample includes about 59,000 distinct CDR3 sequences, about 25% of them seen just once. Germline CDR1 is SEHNR and CDR2 is FQNEAQ (reference sequence). The CDR3 sequence is 14 residues long. V lost 6 bases and J 6 bases, leaving 12 bases between the germline ends. Time point meaning: technical triplicate 2. In its sample, this clonotype was seen many times. Its target is not known. The rearrangement uses TRBV7-9 and TRBJ1-6; D not certain. Sequencing was carried out using PBMCs. The TCR sequence derives from a man aged 55-75 years with HTLV-1-associated myelopathy (HAM/TSP). The CDR3 region has the DNA TGTGCCAGCAGACCAGACGGGGTTAATTCACCCCTCCACTTT. Amino acid sequence: CASRPDGVNSPLHF.